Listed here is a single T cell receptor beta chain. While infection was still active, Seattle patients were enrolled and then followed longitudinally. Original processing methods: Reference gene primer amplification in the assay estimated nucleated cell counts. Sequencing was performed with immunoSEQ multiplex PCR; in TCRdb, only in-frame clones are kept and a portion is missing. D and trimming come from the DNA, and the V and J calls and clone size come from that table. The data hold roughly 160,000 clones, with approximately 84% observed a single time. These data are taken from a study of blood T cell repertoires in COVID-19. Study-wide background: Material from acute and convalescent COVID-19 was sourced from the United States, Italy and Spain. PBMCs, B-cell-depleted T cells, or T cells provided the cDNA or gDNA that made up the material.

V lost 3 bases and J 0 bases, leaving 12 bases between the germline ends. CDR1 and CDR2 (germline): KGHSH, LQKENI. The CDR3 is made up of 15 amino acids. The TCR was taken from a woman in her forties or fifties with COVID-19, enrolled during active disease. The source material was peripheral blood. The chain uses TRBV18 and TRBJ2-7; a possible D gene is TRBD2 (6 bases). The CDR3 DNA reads TGTGCCAGCTCACCGGAAACTAGCCCCTCCTACGAGCAGTACTTC. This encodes CASSPETSPSYEQYF.